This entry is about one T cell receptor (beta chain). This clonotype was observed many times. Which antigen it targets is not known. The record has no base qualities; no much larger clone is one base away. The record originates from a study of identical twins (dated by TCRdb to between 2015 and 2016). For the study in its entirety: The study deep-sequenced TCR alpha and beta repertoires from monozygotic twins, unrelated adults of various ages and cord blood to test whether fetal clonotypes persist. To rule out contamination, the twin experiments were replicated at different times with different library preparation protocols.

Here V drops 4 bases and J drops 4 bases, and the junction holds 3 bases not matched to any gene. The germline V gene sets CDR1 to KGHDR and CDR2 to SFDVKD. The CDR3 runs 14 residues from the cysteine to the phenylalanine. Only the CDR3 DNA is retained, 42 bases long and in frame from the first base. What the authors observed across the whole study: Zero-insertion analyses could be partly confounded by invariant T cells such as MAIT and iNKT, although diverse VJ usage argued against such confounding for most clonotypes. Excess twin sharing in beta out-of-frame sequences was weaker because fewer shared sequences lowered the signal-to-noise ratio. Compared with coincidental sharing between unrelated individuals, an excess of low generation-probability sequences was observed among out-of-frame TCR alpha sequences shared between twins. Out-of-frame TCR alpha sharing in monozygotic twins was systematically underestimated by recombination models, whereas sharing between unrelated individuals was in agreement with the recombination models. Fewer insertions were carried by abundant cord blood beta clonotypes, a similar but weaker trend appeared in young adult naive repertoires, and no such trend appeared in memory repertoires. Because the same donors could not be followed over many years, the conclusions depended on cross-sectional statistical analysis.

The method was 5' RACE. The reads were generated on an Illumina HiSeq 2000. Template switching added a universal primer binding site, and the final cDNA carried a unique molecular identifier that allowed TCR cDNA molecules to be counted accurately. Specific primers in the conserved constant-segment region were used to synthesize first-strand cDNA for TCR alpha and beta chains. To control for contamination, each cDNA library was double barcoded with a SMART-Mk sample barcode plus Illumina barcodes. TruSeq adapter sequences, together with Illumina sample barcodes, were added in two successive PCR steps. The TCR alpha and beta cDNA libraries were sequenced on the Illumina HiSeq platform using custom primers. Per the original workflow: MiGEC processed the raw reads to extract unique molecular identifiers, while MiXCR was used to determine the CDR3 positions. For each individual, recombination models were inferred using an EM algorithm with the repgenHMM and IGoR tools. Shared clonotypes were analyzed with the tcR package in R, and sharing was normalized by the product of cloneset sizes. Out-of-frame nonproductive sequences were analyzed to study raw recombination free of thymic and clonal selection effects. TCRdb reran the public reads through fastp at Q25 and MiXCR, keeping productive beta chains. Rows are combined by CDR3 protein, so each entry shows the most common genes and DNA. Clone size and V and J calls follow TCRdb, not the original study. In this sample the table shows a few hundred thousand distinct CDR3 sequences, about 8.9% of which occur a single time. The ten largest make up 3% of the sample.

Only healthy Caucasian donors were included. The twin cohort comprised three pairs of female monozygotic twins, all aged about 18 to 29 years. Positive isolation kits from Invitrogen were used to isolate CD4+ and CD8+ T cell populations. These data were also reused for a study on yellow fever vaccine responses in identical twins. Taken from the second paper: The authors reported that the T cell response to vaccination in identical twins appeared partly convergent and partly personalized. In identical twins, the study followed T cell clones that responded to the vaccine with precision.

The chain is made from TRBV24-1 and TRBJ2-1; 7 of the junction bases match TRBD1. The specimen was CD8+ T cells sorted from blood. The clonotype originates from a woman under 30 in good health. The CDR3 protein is CATSDGDSYNEQFF. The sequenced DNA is TGTGCCACCAGTGACGGGGACAGTTACAATGAGCAGTTCTTC.